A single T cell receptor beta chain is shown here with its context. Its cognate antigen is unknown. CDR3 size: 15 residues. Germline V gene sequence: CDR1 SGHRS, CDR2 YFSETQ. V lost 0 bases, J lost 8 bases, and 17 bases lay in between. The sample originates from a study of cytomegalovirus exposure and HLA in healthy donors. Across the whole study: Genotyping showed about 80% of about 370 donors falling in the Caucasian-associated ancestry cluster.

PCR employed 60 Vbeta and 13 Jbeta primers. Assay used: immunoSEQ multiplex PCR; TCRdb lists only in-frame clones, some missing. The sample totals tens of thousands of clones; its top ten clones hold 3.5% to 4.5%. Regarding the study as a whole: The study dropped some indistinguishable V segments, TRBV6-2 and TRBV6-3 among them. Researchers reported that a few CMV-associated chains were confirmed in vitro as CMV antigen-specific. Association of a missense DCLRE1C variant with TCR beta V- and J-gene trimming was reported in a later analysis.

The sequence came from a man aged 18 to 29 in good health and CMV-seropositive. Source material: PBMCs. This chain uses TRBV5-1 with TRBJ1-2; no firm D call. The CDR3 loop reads CASSLDVREELGYTF. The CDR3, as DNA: TGCGCCAGCAGCTTGGACGTTCGGGAGGAGTTGGGCTACACCTTC.